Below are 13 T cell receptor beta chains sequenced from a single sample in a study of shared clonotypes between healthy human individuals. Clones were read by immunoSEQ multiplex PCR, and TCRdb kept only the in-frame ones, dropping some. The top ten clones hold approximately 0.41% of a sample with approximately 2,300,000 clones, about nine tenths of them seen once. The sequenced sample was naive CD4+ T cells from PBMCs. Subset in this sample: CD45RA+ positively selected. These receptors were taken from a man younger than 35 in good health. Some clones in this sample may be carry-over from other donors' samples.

CDR3 in DNA: TGCGCCAGCAGCTTTGGTGCGGGAGGAGCCGACAATGAGCAGTTCTTC. As protein: CASSFGAGGADNEQFF. This chain connects TRBV5-1 to TRBJ2-1; TRBD2 matches at 8 bases. The CDR3 contains 16 residues. The V gene's germline CDR1 is SGHRS and CDR2 YFSETQ. J was trimmed by 5 bases and V by 2 bases; bases with no gene match: 9.

CDR3 region: CASSLGRFSYNEQFF. Here the CDR3 DNA reads TGTGCCAGCAGCTTGGGAAGGTTTTCCTACAATGAGCAGTTCTTC. The chain uses TRBV5-6 and TRBJ2-1; D is ambiguous. V was shortened by 0 bases and J by 1 base, with 8 bases between the two germline ends. The CDR3 length is 15 residues. CDR1 is SGHDT, CDR2 YYEEEE, per germline. The variable domain in full, completed from reference TRBV5-6 and TRBJ2-1, reads DAGVTQSPTHLIKTRGQQVTLRCSPKSGHDTVSWYQQALGQGPQFIFQYYEEEERQRGNFPDRFSGHQFPNYSSELNVNALLLGDSALYLCASSLGRFSYNEQFFGPGTRLTVL.

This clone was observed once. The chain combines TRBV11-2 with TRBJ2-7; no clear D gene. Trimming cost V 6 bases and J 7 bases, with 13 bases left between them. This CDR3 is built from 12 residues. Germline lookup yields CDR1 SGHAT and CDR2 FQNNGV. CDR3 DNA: TGTGCCAGCAGGACCTTGGTGGGGGAGCAGTACTTC. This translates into CASRTLVGEQYF.

This CDR3 is CASSYRTADTQYF. The CDR3 DNA reads as TGTGCCAGCAGTTACCGGACAGCAGATACGCAGTATTTT. V gene TRBV6-5 combines with J gene TRBJ2-3, with D possibly matching TRBD1 (6 bases). The CDR3 extends over 13 amino acids. Germline CDR1 MNHEY, CDR2 SVGAGI. Trimming cost V 2 bases and J 4 bases, with 7 bases left between them.

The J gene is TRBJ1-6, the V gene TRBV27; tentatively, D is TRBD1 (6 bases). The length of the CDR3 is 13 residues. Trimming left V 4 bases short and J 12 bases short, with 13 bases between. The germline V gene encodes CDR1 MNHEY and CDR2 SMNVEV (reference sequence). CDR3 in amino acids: CASSSLRGLPLHF. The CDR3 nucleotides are TGTGCCAGCAGTTCGCTCAGGGGCCTACCCCTCCACTTT.

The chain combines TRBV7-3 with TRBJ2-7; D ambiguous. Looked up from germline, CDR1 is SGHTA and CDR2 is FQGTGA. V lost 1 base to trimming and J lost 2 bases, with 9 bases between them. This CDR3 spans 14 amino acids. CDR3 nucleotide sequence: TGTGCCAGCAGCTTAAGCCCTAGGACCTACGAGCAGTACTTC. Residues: CASSLSPRTYEQYF. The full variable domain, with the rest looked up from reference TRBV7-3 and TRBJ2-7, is GAGVSQTPSNKVTEKGKYVELRCDPISGHTALYWYRQSLGQGPEFLIYFQGTGAADDSGLPNDRFFAVRPEGSVSTLKIQRTERGDSAVYLCASSLSPRTYEQYFGPGTRLTVT.

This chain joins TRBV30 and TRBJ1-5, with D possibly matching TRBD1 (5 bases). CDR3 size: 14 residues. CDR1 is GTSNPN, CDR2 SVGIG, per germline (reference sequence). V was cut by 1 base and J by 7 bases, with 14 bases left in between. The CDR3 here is CAWSGQGVQQPQHF. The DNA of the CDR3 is TGTGCCTGGAGTGGTCAAGGGGTTCAGCAGCCCCAGCATTTT.

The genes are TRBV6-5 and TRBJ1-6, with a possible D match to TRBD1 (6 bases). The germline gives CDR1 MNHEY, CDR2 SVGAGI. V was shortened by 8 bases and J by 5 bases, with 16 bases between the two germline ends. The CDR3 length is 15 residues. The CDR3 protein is CASARGGGNNSPLHF. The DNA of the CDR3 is TGTGCCAGCGCCAGGGGTGGGGGCAATAATTCACCCCTCCACTTT.

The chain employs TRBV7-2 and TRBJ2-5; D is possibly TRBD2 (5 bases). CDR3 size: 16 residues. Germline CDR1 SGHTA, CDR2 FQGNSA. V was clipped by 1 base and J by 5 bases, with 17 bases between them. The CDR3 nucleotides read TGTGCCAGCAGCTTAGGTTGGCTAGCTATGCGGGAGACCCAGTACTTC. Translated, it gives CASSLGWLAMRETQYF.

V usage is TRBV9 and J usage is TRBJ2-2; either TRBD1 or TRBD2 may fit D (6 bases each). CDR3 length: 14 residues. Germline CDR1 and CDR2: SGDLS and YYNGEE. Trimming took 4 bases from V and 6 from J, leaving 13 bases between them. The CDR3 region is CASSPERGAGELFF. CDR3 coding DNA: TGTGCCAGCAGCCCCGAAAGGGGGGCCGGGGAGCTGTTTTTT.

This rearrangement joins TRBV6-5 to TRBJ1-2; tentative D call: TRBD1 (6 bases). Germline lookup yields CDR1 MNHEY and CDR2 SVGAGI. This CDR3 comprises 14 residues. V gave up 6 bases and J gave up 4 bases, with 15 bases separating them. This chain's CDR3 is CASRQTDRFYGYTF. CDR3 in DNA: TGTGCCAGCAGGCAAACGGACAGATTCTATGGCTACACCTTC.

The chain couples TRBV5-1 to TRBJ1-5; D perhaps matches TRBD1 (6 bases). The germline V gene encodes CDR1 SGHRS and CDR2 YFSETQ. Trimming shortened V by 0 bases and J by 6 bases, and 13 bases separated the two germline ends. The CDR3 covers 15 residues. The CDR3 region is CASSLAGGTGQPQHF. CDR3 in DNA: TGCGCCAGCAGCTTGGCGGGGGGCACCGGTCAGCCCCAGCATTTT.

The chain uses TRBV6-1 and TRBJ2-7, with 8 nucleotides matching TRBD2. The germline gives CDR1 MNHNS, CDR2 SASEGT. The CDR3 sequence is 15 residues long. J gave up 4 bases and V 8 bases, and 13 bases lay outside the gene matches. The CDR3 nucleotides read TGTGCCAGCTCTGAGCCCCCGGGAGGGAATTACGAGCAGTACTTC. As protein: CASSEPPGGNYEQYF.